Sequencing of this T cell receptor (beta chain) was carried out in a study of T cell responses to AZD1222 COVID-19 vaccine (dated by TCRdb to 2020 to 2023). Looking at the study overall: AZD1222 recipients whose second dose came at about 4 weeks and those whose second dose came at about 12 weeks were combined into one group, since spike-specific TCR depth and breadth did not differ between the two schedules. A total of 233 trial participants underwent TCR sequencing, of whom roughly 210 had received two doses of AZD1222 and some 26 had received two doses of the MenACWY control vaccine. Trial participants were enrolled into age subgroups of 18-55, 56-69 and 70-plus years, which contained about 160, 30 and 59 TCR-sequenced participants, respectively. Overall results and qualifications from the work: The whole spike protein was spanned by vaccine-associated CD4 TCRs, and dominant responses were seen in regions 160-218 and 743-854. Because no day 14 peak-response samples were available, the repertoires could be characterized only after the peak T cell response. Participants were mostly white British and included more females than males, and it was suggested by the authors that clonal diversity may have been underestimated. In the small 56-69-year group, the increase in depth fell short of significance, most likely because of low power. Conclusions about previously exposed vaccinees are limited, since just five or six AZD1222 recipients were seropositive for SARS-CoV-2 at baseline. Reportedly, almost half of the unique spike-specific TCRs recognized epitopes lying outside the regions that are mutated in the B.1.351 and B.1.1.7 variants. After two AZD1222 doses, both the breadth and the depth of spike-specific TCRs were significantly higher than at day 0 and than in MenACWY recipients.

CDR1 and CDR2 were assigned from the germline V gene as LGHNA and YNFKEQ. Including the terminal cysteine and phenylalanine, the CDR3 comprises 17 residues. The kept DNA is CDR3 alone, 51 bases in frame from the first base. V is cut by 0 bases and J by 4 bases, and the space between the germline ends is 16 bases. The CDR3 regions of human TCRbeta chains were subjected to immunosequencing. The original pipeline was this. TCRs in the repertoires were compared against a reference library of SARS-CoV-2-specific TCRs that had been generated with the MIRA antigen-specificity platform. Breadth meant the fraction of unique TCRs that were SARS-CoV-2-associated, whereas depth meant the fraction of total T cells that were SARS-CoV-2-associated. Using the MIRA data, each spike-specific TCR was assigned both to the spike region to which the TCR was reactive and to a CD4 or CD8 class. Log10-transformed breadth and depth values were compared by one-way ANOVA with Sidak's multiple comparisons tests. Sourced from immuneACCESS, this table was stored by TCRdb with only in-frame sequences that have V and J called. A share of the clones is absent; for the studies checked, an unresolved V gene accounts for under half, and the remainder has no known explanation. From that table come the V and J calls and clone size; the DNA was used to work out D and trimming. The table for this sample lists more than 150,000 clones; roughly 92% of them were counted only once. The ten largest clones add up to roughly 10% of the sample.

This clone showed up just once. Its binding antigen is unknown. Per-base qualities were not stored, and no clone one base away is much larger. This sample's time point label indicates: baseline before first vaccination. Vaccinee samples were obtained from the UK trials COV001 and COV002, which included a single-blind randomized controlled phase 2/3 trial of AZD1222 (ChAdOx1 nCoV-19) in healthy adults. For TCRbeta chain sequencing, PBMC samples were collected from trial participants at day 0 and at day 28 after the second dose. The sequencing used peripheral blood, collected on day 0 of AZD1222 vaccination. The source of this sequence is an adult in good health. Here the chain combines TRBV4-2 and TRBJ2-1, and perhaps TRBD2 as D gene, on 7 matching bases. The CDR3 protein sequence reads: CASSQEVGAGEYNEQFF. The DNA sequence is TGTGCCAGCAGCCAAGAAGTGGGGGCGGGAGAGTACAATGAGCAGTTCTTC.